This T cell receptor (beta chain) was profiled in a study of T cell changes during pregnancy in multiple sclerosis. This table comes from immunoSEQ multiplex PCR, and its TCRdb copy is limited to in-frame clones, with some not included. The table includes under 110,000 clones, more than 85% detected once. This CDR3 is 11 amino acids long. The germline gives CDR1 MNHEY, CDR2 SMNVEV (reference sequence). Trimming took 3 bases from V and 11 from J, leaving 8 bases between them. The chain carries TRBV27 and TRBJ2-1; D might be TRBD1 (5 bases). Sequences were derived from peripheral blood, sampled in the second trimester of pregnancy. The receptor was isolated from a female donor with multiple sclerosis, enrolled in a pregnancy study. The chain's CDR3 is CASSFRAQQFF. CDR3 nucleotide sequence: TGTGCCAGCAGTTTCAGGGCCCAGCAGTTCTTC.